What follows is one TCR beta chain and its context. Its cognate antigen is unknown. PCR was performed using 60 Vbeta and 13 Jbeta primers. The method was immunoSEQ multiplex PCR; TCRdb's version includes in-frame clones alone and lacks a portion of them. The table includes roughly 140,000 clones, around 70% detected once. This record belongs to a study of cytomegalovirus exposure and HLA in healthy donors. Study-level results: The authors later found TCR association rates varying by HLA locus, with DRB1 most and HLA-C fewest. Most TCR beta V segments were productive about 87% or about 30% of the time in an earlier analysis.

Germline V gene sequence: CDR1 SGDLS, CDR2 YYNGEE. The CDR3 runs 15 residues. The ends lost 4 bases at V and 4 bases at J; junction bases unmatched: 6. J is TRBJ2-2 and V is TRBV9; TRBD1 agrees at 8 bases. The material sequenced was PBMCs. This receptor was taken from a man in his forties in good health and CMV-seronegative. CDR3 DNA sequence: TGTGCCAGCAGCCCAGGGGGCCTGGGCACCGGGGAGCTGTTTTTT. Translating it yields CASSPGGLGTGELFF.